The 14 T cell receptor beta chains reported below all come from one sample, sequenced in a study of cytomegalovirus exposure and HLA in healthy donors. The study ran its PCR with 60 Vbeta and 13 Jbeta primers. The table came from immunoSEQ multiplex PCR; TCRdb's copy has only in-frame clones and leaves some out. The table shows about 95,000 clones, with about four fifths occurring only once. The sample was PBMCs. The receptors here all came from a middle-aged woman in good health and CMV-seropositive.

This rearrangement joins TRBV10-1 to TRBJ2-1; 10 nucleotides align to TRBD2. The CDR3 length is 18 residues. With V trimmed by 3 bases and J by 7 bases, 15 bases remained unmatched. The germline CDR1 and CDR2 sequences are WNHNN and SYGVQD (reference sequence). The CDR3 spells CASSDYRLAGLGVNEQFF. CDR3 DNA: TGCGCCAGCAGTGACTACAGACTAGCGGGCCTGGGGGTTAATGAGCAGTTCTTC.

This clone appeared a few times. The chain couples TRBV25-1 to TRBJ2-3; 7 bases are shared with TRBD1. Germline V gene lookup returns CDR1 MGHDK and CDR2 SYGVNS. The length of the CDR3 is 15 residues. V dropped 3 bases and J dropped 5; count of bases not matched to a gene: 8. This chain's CDR3 is CASSDSRGGLDTQYF. The CDR3 nucleotides read TGTGCCAGCAGTGATTCTCGAGGGGGCTTAGATACGCAGTATTTT.

The V call is TRBV19, the J call TRBJ2-2, with 10 bases aligning to TRBD2. V shed 1 base, J shed 6 bases, and the junction held 11 bases outside the gene matches. The CDR3 is 18 residues long. The germline gives CDR1 LNHDA, CDR2 SQIVND (reference sequence). The CDR3 DNA follows: TGTGCCAGTAGTATAGCCCCCGCTAGCGGGAGAACCCCCGGGGAGCTGTTTTTT. Amino acid sequence: CASSIAPASGRTPGELFF.

The rearrangement uses TRBV19 and TRBJ1-1; no clear D gene. This CDR3 contains 13 residues. Looked up from germline, CDR1 is LNHDA and CDR2 is SQIVND (reference sequence). Deletions cut 1 base from V and 1 base from J, with 4 bases between. CDR3 region: CASSIGGNTEAFF. The CDR3 DNA is TGTGCCAGTAGTATAGGAGGGAACACTGAAGCTTTCTTT.

The chain couples TRBV27 to TRBJ1-1; D may be TRBD1 (5 bases). The CDR3 contains 12 residues. V shed 4 bases and J shed 11 bases, with 14 bases lying between them. The V gene's germline CDR1 is MNHEY and CDR2 SMNVEV (reference sequence). Here the CDR3 reads CASSSHGGVAFF. CDR3 DNA sequence: TGTGCCAGCAGTTCCCACGGAGGGGTGGCTTTCTTT.

This chain connects TRBV4-1 to TRBJ2-7; D perhaps matches TRBD2 (5 bases). Between the trimmed V and J ends, which lost 1 base and 7 bases, there was a span of 20 bases. The length of the CDR3 is 16 residues. In germline, CDR1 is MGHRA, CDR2 YSYEKL. The CDR3 coding sequence is TGCGCCAGCAGCCAAGTGCGCGGACTGGTCCCGGGAGAGCAGTACTTC. Encoded protein: CASSQVRGLVPGEQYF.

This clone showed up just once. The rearrangement uses TRBV2 and TRBJ2-5; tentative D call: TRBD2 (6 bases). The DNA end favors TRBJ2-7, so the J call may be wrong. The CDR3 contains 13 residues. Germline lookup yields CDR1 SNHLY and CDR2 FYNNEI. The CDR3 sequence is CASRRGLSYEQYF. CDR3 nucleotide sequence: TGTGCCAGCAGGAGGGGACTTTCCTACGAGCAGTACTTC.

The chain joins TRBV5-1 to TRBJ2-2; possible D gene TRBD1, 8 bases. The CDR3 has 16 residues. Per germline, CDR1 SGHRS and CDR2 YFSETQ. V shed 5 bases and J shed 2 bases, with 16 bases lying between them. The CDR3 DNA sequence: TGCGCCAGCAGACAGGGGGTAGCGGGCAACACCGGGGAGCTGTTTTTT. This gives the protein CASRQGVAGNTGELFF. The full variable domain, completed using reference TRBV5-1 and TRBJ2-2, is KAGVTQTPRYLIKTRGQQVTLSCSPISGHRSVSWYQQTPGQGLQFLFEYFSETQRNKGNFPGRFSGRQFSNSRSEMNVSTLELGDSALYLCASRQGVAGNTGELFFGEGSRLTVL.

V gene TRBV28 combines with J gene TRBJ2-7; D may be TRBD1 (7 bases). The germline V gene encodes CDR1 MDHEN and CDR2 SYDVKM. The V and J ends lost 4 bases and 4 bases respectively, with 23 bases between them. This CDR3 is built from 17 residues. CDR3 region: CASSSTSLADREYEQYF. The CDR3 DNA reads as TGTGCCAGCAGTTCTACCTCACTAGCTGACAGGGAGTACGAGCAGTACTTC. Supplemented by reference TRBV28 and TRBJ2-7, the full variable domain reads DVKVTQSSRYLVKRTGEKVFLECVQDMDHENMFWYRQDPGLGLRLIYFSYDVKMKEKGDIPEGYSVSREKKERFSLILESASTNQTSMYLCASSSTSLADREYEQYFGPGTRLTVT.

The chain carries TRBV7-2 and TRBJ2-2; a weak D match, TRBD2 (6 bases). CDR3 length: 13 amino acids. Germline CDR1 SGHTA, CDR2 FQGNSA. V was pared by 5 bases and J by 10 bases, with 14 bases between. This CDR3 is CASSGRRVLELFF. The CDR3 DNA is TGTGCCAGCAGCGGGAGGCGGGTCTTGGAGCTGTTTTTT. Variable domain in full (rest from reference TRBV7-2 and TRBJ2-2): GAGVSQSPSNKVTEKGKDVELRCDPISGHTALYWYRQSLGQGLEFLIYFQGNSAPDKSGLPSDRFSAERTGGSVSTLTIQRTQQEDSAVYLCASSGRRVLELFFGEGSRLTVL.

This clone was seen just once. The genes are TRBV27 and TRBJ2-1, with 11 bases fitting TRBD2. J was trimmed by 2 bases and V by 6 bases; bases with no gene match: 3. The germline V gene has CDR1 MNHEY and CDR2 SMNVEV (reference sequence). The CDR3 loop spans 15 amino acids. As DNA, the CDR3 is TGTGCCAGCAGGCCTAGCGGGGGGACCTACAATGAGCAGTTCTTC. Its protein is CASRPSGGTYNEQFF.

This CDR3 reads CASSEDQGYGYTF. In nucleotides, the CDR3 is TGTGCCAGCAGTGAAGATCAGGGCTATGGCTACACCTTC. This chain joins TRBV2 and TRBJ1-2; D is perhaps TRBD1 (5 bases). V shed 1 base and J shed 4 bases, with 7 bases lying between them. Germline CDR1 SNHLY, CDR2 FYNNEI. The CDR3 loop spans 13 amino acids.

The chain couples TRBV4-2 to TRBJ1-3; no clear D. V gave up 0 bases and J gave up 2 bases, with 8 bases separating them. This CDR3 region has 15 residues. Germline CDR1 reads LGHNA; CDR2 reads YNFKEQ. DNA for the CDR3: TGTGCCAGCAGCCAAGATACGAGAACTGGAAACACCATATATTTT. The encoded protein is CASSQDTRTGNTIYF.

This clone was detected only a few times. Other DNA sequences in the same sample also yield this CDR3. The chain couples TRBV18 to TRBJ2-3; D may be TRBD2 (6 bases). CDR1 is KGHSH, CDR2 LQKENI, per germline. CDR3 length equals 15 residues. The V gene lost 0 bases and the J gene lost 1 base, with 8 bases spanning the gap. CDR3 sequence reads: CASSPPGTGTDTQYF. For the CDR3, the DNA is TGTGCCAGCTCACCACCAGGGACTGGCACAGATACGCAGTATTTT.